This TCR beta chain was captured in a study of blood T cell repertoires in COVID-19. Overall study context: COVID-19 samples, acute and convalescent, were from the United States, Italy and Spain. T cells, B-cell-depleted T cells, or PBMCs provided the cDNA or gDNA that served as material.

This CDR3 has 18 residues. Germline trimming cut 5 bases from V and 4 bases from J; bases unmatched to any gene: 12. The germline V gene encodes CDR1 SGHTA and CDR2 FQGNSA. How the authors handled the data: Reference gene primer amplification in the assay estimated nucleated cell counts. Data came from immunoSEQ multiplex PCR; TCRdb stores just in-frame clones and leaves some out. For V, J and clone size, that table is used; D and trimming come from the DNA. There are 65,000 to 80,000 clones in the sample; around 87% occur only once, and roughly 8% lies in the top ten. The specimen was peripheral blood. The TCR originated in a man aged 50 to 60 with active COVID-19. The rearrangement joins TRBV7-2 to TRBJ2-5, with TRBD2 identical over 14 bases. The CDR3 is CASSRRLAGGHPSETQYF. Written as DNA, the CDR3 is TGTGCCAGCAGCAGACGACTAGCGGGGGGGCATCCCTCAGAGACCCAGTACTTC.